This record looks at one T cell receptor (beta chain) sequence and its context. The data originate from a study of blood T cell repertoires in COVID-19. Across the study: T cells, B-cell-depleted T cells, or PBMCs provided the cDNA or gDNA that served as material.

The repertoire was sequenced with immunoSEQ multiplex PCR; TCRdb's copy has only in-frame clones and lacks some. The table lists 250,000 or so clones, more than 75% of them singletons, with roughly 1.6% in the top ten. V shed 1 base and J 5 bases; nucleotides not matched to a gene: 5. CDR1 and CDR2 (germline): SEHNR, FQNEAQ (reference sequence). The CDR3 has 16 residues. Sequencing was performed on peripheral blood. The rearrangement uses TRBV7-9 and TRBJ2-5; 12 bases fit TRBD2. The sequence was obtained from a woman in her 40s who had recovered from COVID-19. In DNA form, the CDR3 reads TGTGCCAGCAGCTTAGAGGGACTAGCGGGTTTGGAGACCCAGTACTTC. Encoded protein: CASSLEGLAGLETQYF.